The 23 T cell receptor beta chains below come from one sample, sequenced in a study of beta chain features in type 1 diabetes. Study observations and caveats: People with Type 1 diabetes carried modestly yet significantly shorter TCRB CDR3s in all four CD4+ subsets.

These TCRs' antigens remain unknown. The sequenced template was cDNA made from the entire isolated RNA. Assay: immunoSEQ multiplex PCR; the TCRdb copy retains only in-frame clones and omits some. The sample shows about 390,000 clones, around 10% of them seen only once. Sequencing was done on a sample of central memory CD4+ T cells from blood. These receptors came from a man between 25 and 39 years old with type 1 diabetes.

To note about this clone: Other nucleotide sequences from this sample produce the same CDR3. The gene calls are TRBV9 and TRBJ1-4, with a possible D match to TRBD1 (5 bases). Trimming pared 4 bases from V and 0 bases from J, leaving 10 bases between. CDR3 length: 15 residues. Germline CDR1 is SGDLS and CDR2 is YYNGEE. The CDR3 nucleotides read TGTGCCAGCAGCCCACGGGGGGCAACTAATGAAAAACTGTTTTTT. Translated: CASSPRGATNEKLFF.

This rearrangement joins TRBV6-5 to TRBJ2-3; TRBD2 matches at 7 bases. After removal of 7 bases from V and 8 bases from J, the junction contained 6 bases not matched to a gene. The CDR3 is 12 residues long. Germline V lookup: CDR1 MNHEY, CDR2 SVGAGI. DNA for the CDR3: TGTGCCAGCAACGGGGCGGGAGCTACGCAGTATTTT. Translating gives CASNGAGATQYF.

The chain couples TRBV11-1 to TRBJ2-5; a possible D gene is TRBD2 (5 bases). The CDR3 extends over 13 amino acids. CDR1 and CDR2 (germline): SGHAT, FQDESV (reference sequence). V was cut by 4 bases and J by 2 bases, with 8 bases left in between. In DNA form, the CDR3 reads TGTGCCAGCAGCTACGGACTGCAAGAGACCCAGTACTTC. It is translated as CASSYGLQETQYF.

In this sample, this clone turned up a few times. The chain links TRBV19 to TRBJ2-2; TRBD1 might be the D (6 bases). The CDR3 contains 13 residues. The V and J ends lost 9 bases and 7 bases respectively, with 15 bases between them. CDR1 LNHDA and CDR2 SQIVND come from the germline V gene (reference sequence). The CDR3 loop reads CASFDRSDGELFF. The CDR3, as DNA: TGTGCCAGCTTCGACAGGAGTGACGGGGAGCTGTTTTTT.

This clone was detected only a few times. This sequence joins TRBV5-4 and TRBJ1-2; D is ambiguous. V lost 3 bases, J lost 1 base, and 22 bases lay in between. CDR3 length equals 18 residues. Germline assignment: CDR1 SGHNT and CDR2 YYREEE (reference sequence). CDR3 coding DNA: TGTGCCAGCAGCTCTAAGACGGCCAAGCAAACCCTTAACTATGGCTACACCTTC. It yields the protein CASSSKTAKQTLNYGYTF.

This clone was detected a few times. The chain has TRBV19 and TRBJ2-3, with 7 bases that match TRBD2. The CDR3 loop spans 13 amino acids. V was clipped by 10 bases and J by 0 bases; unmatched bases: 4. Germline V gives CDR1 LNHDA, CDR2 SQIVND (reference sequence). CDR3 sequence reads: CATSGSSTDTQYF. The DNA for the CDR3 is TGTGCCACTAGCGGCTCTAGCACAGATACGCAGTATTTT.

This clone was counted ten times or more. J is TRBJ2-1 and V is TRBV18, with 8 bases matching TRBD2. The junction had 4 bases not matched to a gene; V was cut back by 2 bases and J by 7 bases. In germline, CDR1 is KGHSH, CDR2 LQKENI. The CDR3 is made up of 14 amino acids. Here the CDR3 DNA reads TGTGCCAGCTCACCATCAGCGGGAGTTAATGAGCAGTTCTTC. It yields the protein CASSPSAGVNEQFF.

This clone was seen a handful of times. The chain carries TRBV7-3 and TRBJ2-3; the match to TRBD1 covers 8 bases. Per germline, CDR1 SGHTA and CDR2 FQGTGA. After removal of 5 bases from V and 1 base from J, the junction contained 8 bases not matched to a gene. This CDR3 has 16 residues. The CDR3 DNA follows: TGTGCCAGCAGCCCACCAGGGGGCGCAGGCACAGATACGCAGTATTTT. It codes for CASSPPGGAGTDTQYF.

This clone was counted between two and nine times. The chain couples TRBV19 to TRBJ1-2; 8 positions agree with TRBD1. CDR3 length: 13 residues. In germline, CDR1 is LNHDA, CDR2 SQIVND (reference sequence). Germline trimming cut 6 bases from V and 7 bases from J; bases unmatched to any gene: 7. The CDR3 sequence: CASRTTGAAGYTF. Written as DNA, the CDR3 is TGTGCCAGTAGAACGACAGGGGCGGCTGGCTACACCTTC.

V usage is TRBV5-1 and J usage is TRBJ2-1; TRBD1 agrees at 10 bases. Germline V gene lookup returns CDR1 SGHRS and CDR2 YFSETQ. The CDR3 runs 14 residues. The V gene end was trimmed by 8 bases and the J gene end by 1 base; junction bases not matched to a gene: 3. CDR3 in amino acids: CASGTGESYNEQFF. In DNA, the CDR3 is TGCGCCAGTGGGACAGGGGAATCCTACAATGAGCAGTTCTTC.

This clone occurred many times. This sequence joins TRBV5-4 and TRBJ1-2; no clear D. The CDR3 loop spans 12 amino acids. Germline V gene data show CDR1 as SGHNT and CDR2 as YYREEE (reference sequence). Trimming took 4 bases from V and 8 from J, leaving 12 bases between them. The CDR3 loop reads CASSPTGVGYTF. CDR3 sequence (DNA): TGTGCCAGCAGCCCGACGGGCGTGGGCTACACCTTC.

The chain joins TRBV10-3 to TRBJ2-3, with 7 bases identical to TRBD1. The germline V gene encodes CDR1 ENHRY and CDR2 SYGVKD. The CDR3 spans 14 residues. The trim removed 11 bases at V and 3 bases at J, leaving 11 bases unmatched. This CDR3 reads CAVRPGQHTDTQYF. For the CDR3, the DNA is TGTGCCGTCCGGCCGGGACAGCATACAGATACGCAGTATTTT.

The chain employs TRBV4-2 and TRBJ2-5, with a tentative D call TRBD2 (5 bases). Germline CDR1 is LGHNA and CDR2 is YNFKEQ. The CDR3 is made up of 16 amino acids. Trimming took off 0 bases at V and 1 base at J, with 12 bases between the two ends. The CDR3 loop reads CASSQEARVAQETQYF. CDR3 DNA: TGTGCCAGCAGCCAAGAAGCGCGGGTGGCCCAAGAGACCCAGTACTTC.

The table lists this clone with a few counts. The J gene is TRBJ1-1, the V gene TRBV6-5; 10 nucleotides match TRBD1. The V gene end was trimmed by 7 bases and the J gene end by 1 base; junction bases not matched to a gene: 3. Germline assignment: CDR1 MNHEY and CDR2 SVGAGI. This CDR3 contains 14 residues. DNA of the CDR3: TGTGCCAGCACTGACAGGGGGCGGAACACTGAAGCTTTCTTT. It yields the protein CASTDRGRNTEAFF.

This clone was detected ten times or more. The genes are TRBV19 and TRBJ2-6; D gene unclear. The germline CDR1 and CDR2 sequences are LNHDA and SQIVND (reference sequence). Trimming shortened V by 1 base and J by 0 bases, and 4 bases separated the two germline ends. The CDR3 contains 15 residues. CDR3 in DNA: TGTGCCAGTAGTATAGTGCACTCTGGGGCCAACGTCCTGACTTTC. The encoded protein is CASSIVHSGANVLTF.

In nucleotides, the CDR3 is TGCGCCAGCAGCCCTTTCGCTGGAAGCACTGAAGCTTTCTTT. Protein: CASSPFAGSTEAFF. V gene TRBV4-1 combines with J gene TRBJ1-1; D is undetermined. This CDR3 region has 14 residues. The V end was cut by 4 bases, the J end by 4 bases, with 13 bases between. The V gene's germline CDR1 is MGHRA and CDR2 YSYEKL.

J is TRBJ2-7 and V is TRBV7-2; possible D gene TRBD2, 6 bases. This CDR3 is 15 amino acids long. The V end lost 0 bases, the J end lost 2 bases, and 11 bases lay between the germline ends. Germline-derived CDR1 and CDR2 are SGHTA and FQGNSA. The CDR3 protein is CASSLAASETYEQYF. CDR3 in DNA: TGTGCCAGCAGCTTAGCGGCTAGCGAAACCTACGAGCAGTACTTC.

J is TRBJ2-3 and V is TRBV7-7; 7 bases are a match to TRBD1. Germline assignment: CDR1 SSHAT and CDR2 FNYEAQ (reference sequence). Trimming removed 2 bases from V and 0 bases from J; junction bases left unmatched: 2. The CDR3 covers 15 residues. CDR3 in DNA: TGTGCCAGCAGCTTACTACAGGGGAGCACAGATACGCAGTATTTT. Its translation is CASSLLQGSTDTQYF. Variable domain in full (rest from reference TRBV7-7 and TRBJ2-3): GAGVSQSPRYKVTKRGQDVTLRCDPISSHATLYWYQQALGQGPEFLTYFNYEAQPDKSGLPSDRFSAERPEGSISTLTIQRTEQRDSAMYRCASSLLQGSTDTQYFGPGTRLTVL.

This clone appeared a few times. The rearrangement uses TRBV20-1 and TRBJ1-3; D may be TRBD1 (5 bases). This CDR3 spans 11 amino acids. Trimming left V 5 bases short and J 7 bases short, with 9 bases between. Germline-derived CDR1 and CDR2 are DFQATT and SNEGSKA (reference sequence). For the CDR3, the DNA is TGCAGTGCTCGCAGGGTTAACACCATATATTTT. Translation: CSARRVNTIYF.

This clone appeared a few times. This chain uses TRBV29-1 with TRBJ2-2; TRBD1 matches at 7 bases. J gave up 7 bases and V 2 bases, and 10 bases lay outside the gene matches. The CDR3 runs 15 residues. The germline gives CDR1 SQVTM, CDR2 ANQGSEA. The CDR3 loop reads CSVEMLRGRHGELFF. The CDR3 coding sequence is TGCAGCGTTGAAATGCTGAGGGGGCGTCACGGGGAGCTGTTTTTT.

This clone has more than one count but fewer than ten. The gene calls are TRBV29-1 and TRBJ1-1; no definite D call. The CDR3 spans 18 residues. V was cut by 5 bases and J by 1 base, with 26 bases left in between. Germline CDR1 and CDR2: SQVTM and ANQGSEA. CDR3 loop: CSVPDFFGGSQRNTEAFF. The CDR3 bases are TGCAGCGTTCCGGATTTTTTCGGTGGATCGCAGCGGAACACTGAAGCTTTCTTT.

The rearrangement uses TRBV27 and TRBJ1-2; 8 nucleotides line up with TRBD1. Germline values: CDR1 MNHEY, CDR2 SMNVEV (reference sequence). The CDR3 length is 13 residues. The J segment lost 7 bases and the V segment lost 2 bases, leaving 3 bases of the junction unmatched. The CDR3 region is CASSLRTGSGYTF. DNA of the CDR3: TGTGCCAGCAGTTTACGGACAGGGAGTGGCTACACCTTC.

A word on this clone: A much larger clone differs from this one at a single base, so this may be a read error. The chain recombines TRBV7-8 with TRBJ2-3; D is unresolved. Germline V gene sequence: CDR1 SGHVS, CDR2 FQNEAQ. Trimming took 5 bases from V and 3 from J, leaving 3 bases between them. The CDR3 is 11 residues long. In nucleotides, the CDR3 is TGTGCCAGCAGCCTTACAGATACGCAGTATTTT. It codes for CASSLTDTQYF. Variable domain in full (rest from reference TRBV7-8 and TRBJ2-3): GAGVSQSPRYKVAKRGQDVALRCDPISGHVSLFWYQQALGQGPEFLTYFQNEAQLDKSGLPSDRFFAERPEGSVSTLKIQRTQQEDSAVYLCASSLTDTQYFGPGTRLTVL.